This entry lists 7 T cell receptor beta chains sequenced from one sample in a study of T cells in Graves' hyperthyroidism and ophthalmopathy. What was amplified from RNA transcripts were TCR beta CDR3 regions. TCR CDR3 underwent first-round RT-PCR with the HTBI primer set. TCRdb re-called the multiplex PCR reads through MiXCR, storing one row per CDR3 protein. The sample shows roughly 280,000 distinct CDR3 sequences, over 15% of them seen only once. The material sequenced was blood. The receptor source for this set is a woman aged 55-75 years with Graves' ophthalmopathy.

This clonotype was observed at least ten times. The chain links TRBV7-2 to TRBJ1-2; TRBD1 might be the D (5 bases). Trimming removed 3 bases from V and 7 bases from J, with 12 bases in between. The CDR3 is made up of 13 amino acids. CDR1 is SGHTA and CDR2 is FQGNSA in the germline V gene. As DNA, the CDR3 is TGTGCCAGCAGCTTTCGGGACTTTCTTGGCTACACCTTC. Residues: CASSFRDFLGYTF. The whole variable domain, filled in from reference TRBV7-2 and TRBJ1-2, reads GAGVSQSPSNKVTEKGKDVELRCDPISGHTALYWYRQSLGQGLEFLIYFQGNSAPDKSGLPSDRFSAERTGGSVSTLTIQRTQQEDSAVYLCASSFRDFLGYTFGSGTRLTVV.

This clonotype was picked up many times. The chain combines TRBV5-1 with TRBJ2-2, with D unclear. Between the trimmed V and J ends, which lost 2 bases and 0 bases, there was a span of 8 bases. The V gene's germline CDR1 is SGHRS and CDR2 YFSETQ. The CDR3 consists of 15 residues. The CDR3 is CASSFSKTNTGELFF. CDR3 nucleotides: TGCGCCAGCAGCTTCTCGAAAACGAACACCGGGGAGCTGTTTTTT.

This clonotype was observed a handful of times. This chain connects TRBV9 to TRBJ1-2, with D possibly matching TRBD1 (5 bases). Germline V gives CDR1 SGDLS, CDR2 YYNGEE. V shed 2 bases and J shed 1 base, with 12 bases lying between them. The CDR3 extends over 15 amino acids. The CDR3: CASSVASTGNYGYTF. The CDR3 DNA follows: TGTGCCAGCAGCGTTGCCTCTACAGGTAACTATGGCTACACCTTC. The whole variable domain, remainder taken from reference TRBV9 and TRBJ1-2, is DSGVTQTPKHLITATGQRVTLRCSPRSGDLSVYWYQQSLDQGLQFLIQYYNGEERAKGNILERFSAQQFPDLHSELNLSSLELGDSALYFCASSVASTGNYGYTFGSGTRLTVV.

This sequence joins TRBV6-2 or TRBV6-3 and TRBJ1-1; the D is unclear. Per germline, CDR1 MNHEY and CDR2 SVGEGT. Trimming shortened V by 5 bases and J by 7 bases, and 14 bases separated the two germline ends. The CDR3 extends over 13 amino acids. The CDR3 is CASSPHSDGEAFF. The CDR3 DNA reads as TGTGCCAGCAGTCCTCACTCCGATGGTGAAGCTTTCTTT.

The sample holds many counts of this clonotype. The chain joins TRBV28 to TRBJ2-7; 8 bases are shared with TRBD2. The V segment lost 3 bases and the J segment 4 bases; nucleotides outside the gene matches: 5. CDR1 and CDR2 from the germline V gene are MDHEN and SYDVKM. CDR3 length equals 14 residues. The DNA for the CDR3 is TGTGCCAGCAGTTTGGCCAGCGGGAGATACGAGCAGTACTTC. Translating gives CASSLASGRYEQYF.

This clonotype came up many times. The rearrangement uses TRBV6-2 or TRBV6-3 and TRBJ2-7; perhaps TRBD1 as D (7 bases). Trimming stripped 6 bases from V and 4 bases from J, with 16 bases between. There are 14 residues in the CDR3. The germline gives CDR1 MNHEY, CDR2 SVGEGT. CDR3 sequence reads: CASSRQTGRYEQYF. DNA for the CDR3: TGTGCCAGCAGCCGTCAGACAGGGAGGTACGAGCAGTACTTC.

This clonotype was picked up many times. The chain links TRBV5-1 to TRBJ1-2, with D uncertain. Trimming stripped 2 bases from V and 6 bases from J, with 11 bases between. CDR1 and CDR2 (germline): SGHRS, YFSETQ. This CDR3 is 13 amino acids long. The CDR3 nucleotides are TGCGCCAGCAGCTTTGTCACAAGTGATGGCTACACCTTC. Encoded protein: CASSFVTSDGYTF.